This TCR beta chain is drawn from a study of T cells after posttransplantation cyclophosphamide (dated by TCRdb to between 2015 and 2016). About the investigation overall: T cell repertoire reconstitution was tracked by TRB sequencing after myeloablative bone marrow transplantation in which posttransplantation cyclophosphamide was used as GVHD prophylaxis. Antigen receptor sequencing covered samples from 30 to 40 PTCy-treated patients and 16 of their related bone marrow donors. Blood from every one of the roughly 30 PTCy patients who had 1-year posttransplant specimens underwent TRB sequencing. TRB sequencing was also done on up to 3 additional blood samples from 2 to 5.2 years after transplant in 3 patients, and on pretransplant blood from 4 patients. Because TRA and TRB clonality correlated tightly in 9 samples, later TCR analyses were limited to TRB. Public TRB sequences were searched against a database of over 3,600 sequences associated with responses to pathogens, tumor antigens, self-antigens and alloantigens.

Points on this clone: Its recognized antigen is unknown. It has no much larger one-base neighbor in the sample; base qualities were not kept.

Via the germline V gene, CDR1 is KGHSH and CDR2 LQKENI. Spanning cysteine to phenylalanine, the CDR3 consists of 14 amino acids. The kept DNA is CDR3 alone, 42 bases in frame from the first base. After removal of 6 bases from V and 5 bases from J, the junction retains 7 bases not matched to a gene. What the research found in general, with its limitations: The TRB repertoires of T cells infiltrating skin or GI tract showed only limited overlap with the TRB repertoires of T cells in blood. Donor-recipient similarity was low at 1-2 months but rose over the first year, and later blood repertoires were often dominated by donor CD8+ memory clones. Across about 40 patients, TRB clonality was highly associated with recipient CMV seropositivity and CMV reactivation, and diversity in PTCy patients was similar to diversity in CNI/methotrexate controls.

TRB sequencing was run on genomic DNA with either the immunoSEQ assay at survey resolution or the hsTCRB kit. The paper's data handling went like this. The immunoSEQ software handled the initial read processing, while the LymphoSeq R package was used for the repertoire analyses. Clonality was calculated as 1 minus normalized Shannon entropy, and the Gini coefficient was also calculated for each TRB dataset. To infer phenotypes in unsorted samples, TRB sequences from sorted subsets of the recipient or donor were mapped onto unsorted samples from the same recipient. TCRdb stores this immuneACCESS table with in-frame sequences only. Part of the clones is absent; in the studies checked, under half of the shortfall reflects unresolved V genes, and no reason is known for the rest. V, J and clone size reflect that table, while D and trimming were determined from the DNA. For this sample the table gives about 15,000 clones, of which approximately 81% were detected only once. Jointly, the top ten make up around 5% of the sample.

The control cohort consisted of around twelve patients who had myeloablative marrow transplants with methotrexate plus a calcineurin inhibitor and who were sampled 1 year after transplant. Peripheral blood and bone marrow mononuclear cells were isolated by Ficoll-Hypaque density centrifugation and cryopreserved. This receptor was obtained from a male patient aged 18 to 29 who received an allogeneic stem cell transplant from a related donor, was CMV-positive, and had no GVHD. After a transplant, some T cells may have been passed on by the graft donor. This material consisted of PBMCs, taken 350 to 400 days after allogeneic stem cell transplant with calcineurin inhibitor and methotrexate. This chain is built from TRBV18 and TRBJ2-5; TRBD2 aligns with 9 central bases. The CDR3 reads as follows: CASSAMLAGETQYF. At the DNA level, the sequence is TGTGCCAGCTCGGCTATGCTAGCGGGGGAGACCCAGTACTTC.